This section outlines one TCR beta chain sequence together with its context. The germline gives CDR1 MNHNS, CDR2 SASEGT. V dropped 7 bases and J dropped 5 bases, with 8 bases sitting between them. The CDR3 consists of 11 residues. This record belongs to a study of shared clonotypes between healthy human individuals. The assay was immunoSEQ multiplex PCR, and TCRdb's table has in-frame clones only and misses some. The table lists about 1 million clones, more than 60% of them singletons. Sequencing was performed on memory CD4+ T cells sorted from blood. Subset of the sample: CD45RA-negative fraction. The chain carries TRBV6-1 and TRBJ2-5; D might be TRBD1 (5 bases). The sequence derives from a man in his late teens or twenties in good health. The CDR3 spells CASTGKETQYF. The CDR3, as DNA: TGTGCCAGCACAGGGAAGGAGACCCAGTACTTC.